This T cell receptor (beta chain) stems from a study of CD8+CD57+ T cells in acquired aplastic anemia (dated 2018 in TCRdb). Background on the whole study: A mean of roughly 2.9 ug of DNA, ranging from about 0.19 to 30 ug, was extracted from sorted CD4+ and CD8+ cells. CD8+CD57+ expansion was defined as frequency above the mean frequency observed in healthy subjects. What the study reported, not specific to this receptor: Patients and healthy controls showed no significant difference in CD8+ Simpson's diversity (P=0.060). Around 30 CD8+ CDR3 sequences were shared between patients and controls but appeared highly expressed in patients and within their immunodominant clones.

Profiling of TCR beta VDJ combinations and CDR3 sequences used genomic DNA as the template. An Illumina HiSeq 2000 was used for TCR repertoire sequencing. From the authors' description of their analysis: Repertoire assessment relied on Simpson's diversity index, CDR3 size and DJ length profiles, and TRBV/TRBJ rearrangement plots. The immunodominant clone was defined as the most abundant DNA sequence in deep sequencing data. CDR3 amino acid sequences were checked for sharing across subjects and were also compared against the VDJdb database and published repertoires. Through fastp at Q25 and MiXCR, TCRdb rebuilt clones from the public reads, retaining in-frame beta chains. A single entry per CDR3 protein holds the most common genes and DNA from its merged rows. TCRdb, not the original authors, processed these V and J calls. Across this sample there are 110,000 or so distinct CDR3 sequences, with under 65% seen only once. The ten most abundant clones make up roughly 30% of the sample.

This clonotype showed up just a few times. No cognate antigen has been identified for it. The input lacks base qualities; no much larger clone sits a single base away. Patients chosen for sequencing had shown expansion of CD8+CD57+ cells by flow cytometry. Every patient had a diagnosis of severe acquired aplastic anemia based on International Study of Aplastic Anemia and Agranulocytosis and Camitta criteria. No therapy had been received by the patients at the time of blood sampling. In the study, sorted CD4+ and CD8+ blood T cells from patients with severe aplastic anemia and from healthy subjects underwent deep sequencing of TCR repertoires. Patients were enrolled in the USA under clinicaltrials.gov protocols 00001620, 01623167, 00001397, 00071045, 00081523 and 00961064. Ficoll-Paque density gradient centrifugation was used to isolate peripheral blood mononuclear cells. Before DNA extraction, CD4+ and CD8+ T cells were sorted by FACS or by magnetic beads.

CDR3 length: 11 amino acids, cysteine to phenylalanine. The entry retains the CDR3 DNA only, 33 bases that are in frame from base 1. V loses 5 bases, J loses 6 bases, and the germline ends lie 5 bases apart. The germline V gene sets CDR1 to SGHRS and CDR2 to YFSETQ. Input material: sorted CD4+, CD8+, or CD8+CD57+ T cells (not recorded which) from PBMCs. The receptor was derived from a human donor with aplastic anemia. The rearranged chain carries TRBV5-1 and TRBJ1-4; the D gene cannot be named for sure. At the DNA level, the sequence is TGCGCCAGCAGGATCGATGAAAAACTGTTTTTT. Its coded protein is CASRIDEKLFF.